Below, 14 T cell receptor beta chains from the same sample are listed, as sequenced in a study of circulating and synovial CD4+ cells in juvenile arthritis. The repertoire was sequenced with immunoSEQ multiplex PCR; TCRdb's copy has only in-frame clones and lacks some. Of fewer than 40,000 clones in the sample, 90% to 95% were seen once. Sequences were obtained from CD4+ T cells from blood. All receptors derive from a human donor with juvenile idiopathic arthritis.

The rearrangement joins TRBV11-2 to TRBJ2-5; maybe TRBD1 (6 bases). Germline V gene lookup returns CDR1 SGHAT and CDR2 FQNNGV. CDR3 length: 17 amino acids. Trimming pared 5 bases from V and 2 bases from J, leaving 21 bases between. The CDR3 DNA reads TGTGCCAGCAGCCAAAGAACAGGGTGGGGTCCTCAAGAGACCCAGTACTTC. Translated, it gives CASSQRTGWGPQETQYF.

This rearrangement joins TRBV5-1 to TRBJ2-2; 7 nucleotides align to TRBD2. V was pared by 0 bases and J by 4 bases, with 6 bases of the junction left unmatched. The CDR3 spans 16 residues. Germline-derived CDR1 and CDR2 are SGHRS and YFSETQ. The CDR3 nucleotides are TGCGCCAGCAGCTTGGCTCGGGGGACTACCACCGGGGAGCTGTTTTTT. This codes for CASSLARGTTTGELFF.

J is TRBJ2-1 and V is TRBV6-4; 7 bases match TRBD1. J was trimmed by 8 bases and V by 6 bases; bases with no gene match: 13. From germline, CDR1 is MRHNA and CDR2 SNTAGT. This CDR3 is built from 15 residues. The CDR3 protein is CASRGTGESRDEQFF. DNA of the CDR3: TGTGCCAGCAGAGGTACAGGGGAATCAAGAGATGAGCAGTTCTTC.

The chain carries TRBV27 and TRBJ1-5; D is uncertain. The CDR3 sequence is 14 residues long. Germline V CDR1 and CDR2: MNHEY, SMNVEV (reference sequence). The V end was cut by 3 bases, the J end by 9 bases, with 15 bases between. CDR3 DNA: TGTGCCAGCAGTTTTGGTGCAGCCAGCGGGCCCCAGCATTTT. Translated: CASSFGAASGPQHF.

This chain uses TRBV4-1 with TRBJ1-4; unclear D gene. The germline gives CDR1 MGHRA, CDR2 YSYEKL. CDR3 size: 16 residues. V gave up 5 bases and J gave up 0 bases, with 13 bases separating them. The CDR3 DNA follows: TGCGCCAGCAGCAGCGCGGGGAGGGCAACTAATGAAAAACTGTTTTTT. Translating it yields CASSSAGRATNEKLFF.

The chain employs TRBV5-1 and TRBJ2-5, with 9 bases lining up with TRBD1. Germline CDR1 is SGHRS and CDR2 is YFSETQ. J was trimmed by 5 bases and V by 0 bases; bases with no gene match: 5. The CDR3 runs 15 residues. The CDR3 region has the DNA TGCGCCAGCAGCTTGGGGGACAGGGTTTGGGAGACCCAGTACTTC. It yields the protein CASSLGDRVWETQYF.

The CDR3 loop reads CASSVQETQYF. The CDR3 DNA reads as TGCGCCAGCAGCGTACAAGAGACCCAGTACTTC. The genes are TRBV5-1 and TRBJ2-5; the D is unclear. V was shortened by 4 bases and J by 2 bases, with 3 bases between the two germline ends. Germline V gives CDR1 SGHRS, CDR2 YFSETQ. The CDR3 totals 11 residues.

The genes are TRBV6-1 and TRBJ1-3, with a possible D match to TRBD1 (5 bases). Germline CDR1 reads MNHNS; CDR2 reads SASEGT. With 4 bases removed from V and 1 base from J, the gap between germline ends came to 17 bases. The CDR3 contains 17 residues. The DNA of the CDR3 is TGTGCCAGCAGTGGGACGCCGGGACTGGATTCTGGAAACACCATATATTTT. Its translation is CASSGTPGLDSGNTIYF.

The chain joins TRBV2 to TRBJ1-1, with D uncertain. Germline CDR1 SNHLY, CDR2 FYNNEI. V was clipped by 6 bases and J by 2 bases, with 13 bases between them. The length of the CDR3 is 14 residues. CDR3 protein: CASRNSLVNTEAFF. As DNA, the CDR3 is TGTGCCAGCAGAAACTCGTTGGTAAACACTGAAGCTTTCTTT.

The genes are TRBV5-4 and TRBJ2-7; 9 nucleotides agree with TRBD1. CDR1 is SGHNT, CDR2 YYREEE, per germline (reference sequence). The junction had 5 bases not matched to a gene; V was cut back by 2 bases and J by 5 bases. The CDR3 extends over 14 amino acids. CDR3 DNA: TGTGCCAGCAGCTTAACGGGACAGGGCAACGAGCAGTACTTC. Its protein product is CASSLTGQGNEQYF.

The chain carries TRBV30 and TRBJ2-7, with 12 bases lining up with TRBD2. The CDR3 runs to 15 residues. Germline values: CDR1 GTSNPN, CDR2 SVGIG (reference sequence). Trimming took 2 bases from V and 5 from J; bases not matched to a gene: 7. CDR3 nucleotide sequence: TGTGCCTGGAGTTCAGGACTAGCGGGGACCGACGAGCAGTACTTC. It is translated as CAWSSGLAGTDEQYF.

V usage is TRBV18 and J usage is TRBJ1-2; no clear D gene. This CDR3 is 13 amino acids long. The germline gives CDR1 KGHSH, CDR2 LQKENI. Trimming removed 0 bases from V and 4 bases from J, with 6 bases in between. CDR3 loop: CASSPPGVYGYTF. CDR3 sequence (DNA): TGTGCCAGCTCACCACCGGGAGTCTATGGCTACACCTTC.

The genes are TRBV4-2 and TRBJ2-6; a possible D gene is TRBD1 (6 bases). The germline V and J ends were trimmed by 2 bases and 0 bases, with 23 bases remaining between them. Per the germline V gene, CDR1 is LGHNA and CDR2 is YNFKEQ. The CDR3 consists of 21 residues. The CDR3 here is CASSQRIRSDSLISGANVLTF. The CDR3 nucleotides are TGTGCCAGCAGCCAACGTATTAGGTCGGACAGCCTTATCTCTGGGGCCAACGTCCTGACTTTC.

The chain links TRBV9 to TRBJ2-5; 10 nucleotides agree with TRBD2. Trimming at V came to 0 bases and at J to 1 base, leaving 3 bases not matched to a gene. Per germline, CDR1 SGDLS and CDR2 YYNGEE. The CDR3 is 16 residues long. The chain's CDR3 is CASSVGLAGVQETQYF. The CDR3 region has the DNA TGTGCCAGCAGCGTAGGGCTAGCGGGGGTCCAAGAGACCCAGTACTTC.